The source of this T cell receptor (beta chain) is a study of blood T cell repertoires in COVID-19. Overall study context: Whether acute or convalescent, the COVID-19 samples came from the United States, Italy and Spain. PBMCs, B-cell-depleted T cells, or T cells were the source of the cDNA or gDNA that made up the material.

V was pared by 4 bases and J by 5 bases, with 10 bases between. Germline CDR1 SGHNT, CDR2 YYREEE (reference sequence). The CDR3 length is 14 residues. Methods used by the authors: Amplification from reference gene primers served as the basis for estimated nucleated cell counts. Profiled with immunoSEQ multiplex PCR; TCRdb holds only in-frame clones, not every one. Clonal size and the V and J genes are those of that table, whereas D and trimming came from the DNA. This table holds 120,000 or so clones, about 74% found once. This rearrangement joins TRBV5-4 to TRBJ1-6; D possibly corresponds to TRBD1 (5 bases). Source material: peripheral blood. The clonotype originates from a man aged 65-85 years with acute or convalescent COVID-19. The CDR3 DNA reads TGTGCCAGCAGCGCGGGGGTAAATAATTCACCCCTCCACTTT. Protein sequence: CASSAGVNNSPLHF.